Presented here are 29 T cell receptor beta chains from one specimen sequenced in a study of CXCR3-negative and CXCR3-positive naive CD8 T cells (dated by TCRdb to 2018 to 2020). Sequencing was carried out with a NextSeq 550. The Human TCR Profiling Kit (MiLaboratory) was used to prepare UMI-labeled 5' RACE TRB cDNA libraries. Following reprocessing of the reads by TCRdb, the data hold one row per CDR3 protein sequence and no DNA is available. The table held for this sample gives around 57,000 distinct CDR3 sequences. The ten largest clones represent around 24% of the sample. Sample: memory CD8+ T cells from blood. The sample's cell subset or site, from its label and the paper: conventional CD8+ memory T cells (TMEM), sorted as controls. Receptors originate from a human donor in good health. Some clones in this sample may be carry-over from other donors' samples.

This chain links TRBV6-1 with TRBJ2-7; the TRBD1 assignment by TCRdb is unverifiable without DNA. CDR1 and CDR2 (germline): MNHNS, SASEGT. This CDR3 has 16 residues. CDR3 in amino acids: CASRFPKGVNSYEQYF.

The chain is built from TRBV7-9 and TRBJ2-3. Germline assignment: CDR1 SEHNR and CDR2 FQNEAQ (reference sequence). The CDR3 has 14 residues. CDR3 sequence: CASRDLSSTDTQYF.

The chain couples TRBV7-8 to TRBJ1-5. In germline, CDR1 is SGHVS, CDR2 FQNEAQ. The CDR3 is made up of 13 amino acids. The CDR3 is CATEPDAGQPQHF.

The CDR3 spells CASSPPATDTQYF. This sequence joins TRBV7-3 and TRBJ2-3; there is no DNA to check the TCRdb D call of TRBD1. CDR1 and CDR2 (germline): SGHTA, FQGTGA. The CDR3 loop spans 13 amino acids.

J is TRBJ2-7 and V is TRBV27; checking the TCRdb D call of TRBD1 is not possible without DNA. The CDR3 totals 13 residues. From germline, CDR1 is MNHEY and CDR2 SMNVEV (reference sequence). The CDR3 sequence: CASSWDRVGEQYF.

The chain carries TRBV28 and TRBJ1-3. The germline V gene has CDR1 MDHEN and CDR2 SYDVKM. The CDR3 is made up of 15 amino acids. CDR3 sequence reads: CAIRLHRDSGNTIYF.

V and J are TRBV25-1 and TRBJ2-1; TCRdb's D call of TRBD1 is untestable without DNA. This CDR3 contains 13 residues. Looked up from germline, CDR1 is MGHDK and CDR2 is SYGVNS. The CDR3 is CASSTGPRPEQFF.

The chain couples TRBV20-1 to TRBJ2-7; TCRdb's D gene call, TRBD1, goes unchecked for lack of DNA. The CDR3 covers 12 residues. The V gene's germline CDR1 is DFQATT and CDR2 SNEGSKA (reference sequence). CDR3 amino acids: CSALKGDYEQYF.

The CDR3 is CASSSIRGTYNEQFF. The chain links TRBV27 to TRBJ2-1; absent DNA, TCRdb's TRBD2 call cannot be checked. CDR3 length equals 15 residues. Looked up from germline, CDR1 is MNHEY and CDR2 is SMNVEV (reference sequence).

The chain carries TRBV7-9 and TRBJ1-1; the D call from TCRdb, TRBD1, cannot be confirmed without DNA. The germline V gene has CDR1 SEHNR and CDR2 FQNEAQ (reference sequence). The CDR3 runs 15 residues. The CDR3 loop is CASSTATGVNTEAFF.

The J gene is TRBJ2-7, the V gene TRBV7-9. CDR1 and CDR2 from the germline V gene are SEHNR and FQNEAQ (reference sequence). The CDR3 runs to 13 residues. CDR3 residues: CASSWDASYEQYF. The complete variable domain, with remaining parts taken from reference TRBV7-9 and TRBJ2-7, reads DTGVSQNPRHKITKRGQNVTFRCDPISEHNRLYWYRQTLGQGPEFLTYFQNEAQLEKSRLLSDRFSAERPKGSFSTLEIQRTEQGDSAMYLCASSWDASYEQYFGPGTRLTVT.

The gene calls are TRBV6-2 or TRBV6-3 and TRBJ2-7. The CDR3 runs to 15 residues. Germline V gene data show CDR1 as MNHEY and CDR2 as SVGEGT. CDR3 protein: CASSFSDRSSYEQYF.

The chain employs TRBV7-9 and TRBJ2-7; absent DNA, TCRdb's TRBD2 call cannot be checked. Germline assignment: CDR1 SEHNR and CDR2 FQNEAQ (reference sequence). CDR3 length: 17 amino acids. CDR3: CASSSGLAGGNSYEQYF. Filled out from reference TRBV7-9 and TRBJ2-7, the complete variable domain reads DTGVSQNPRHKITKRGQNVTFRCDPISEHNRLYWYRQTLGQGPEFLTYFQNEAQLEKSRLLSDRFSAERPKGSFSTLEIQRTEQGDSAMYLCASSSGLAGGNSYEQYFGPGTRLTVT.

This chain links TRBV29-1 with TRBJ1-1; without DNA, the TCRdb call of TRBD1 cannot be checked. CDR3 length: 13 amino acids. The germline CDR1 and CDR2 sequences are SQVTM and ANQGSEA. The CDR3 is CSVKPPGQVEAFF.

The chain uses TRBV6-4 and TRBJ2-3; checking the TCRdb D call of TRBD1 is not possible without DNA. This CDR3 has 14 residues. Germline lookup yields CDR1 MRHNA and CDR2 SNTAGT. The CDR3 is CASSPGGGADTQYF.

V is TRBV29-1 and J is TRBJ2-5; TCRdb names TRBD1, which stays unverified in the absence of DNA. This CDR3 comprises 14 residues. Germline CDR1 is SQVTM and CDR2 is ANQGSEA. CDR3: CSVGWDRGHETQYF.

The V gene is TRBV10-3, the J gene TRBJ2-5. Germline V lookup: CDR1 ENHRY, CDR2 SYGVKD. The CDR3 is made up of 13 amino acids. The CDR3 is CAISESEQETQYF.

This chain joins TRBV5-1 and TRBJ2-1; TCRdb names TRBD2, which stays unverified in the absence of DNA. The CDR3 is 15 amino acids. Germline V gene sequence: CDR1 SGHRS, CDR2 YFSETQ. The chain's CDR3 is CASGPSGGDYNEQFF.

The chain joins TRBV28 to TRBJ2-1; TCRdb's assignment of TRBD2 cannot be checked, as there is no DNA. Germline-derived CDR1 and CDR2 are MDHEN and SYDVKM. This CDR3 is built from 13 residues. This CDR3 is CASGTSLYNEQFF.

The V gene is TRBV5-5, the J gene TRBJ2-2; the D call from TCRdb, TRBD1, cannot be confirmed without DNA. The CDR3 totals 15 residues. The germline gives CDR1 SGHKS, CDR2 YYEKEE (reference sequence). The CDR3 sequence is CASSGLIRGTGELFF.

The chain has TRBV12-3 or TRBV12-4 and TRBJ2-3; lacking DNA, the TRBD2 call made by TCRdb goes unchecked. CDR3 length: 15 residues. The chain's CDR3 is CASSPLSFSTDTQYF.

This clonotype is identified as medium-sized from frequency. The rearrangement links TRBV5-6 to TRBJ1-2; TCRdb reports TRBD1, a call that lacks DNA to check it against. The germline CDR1 and CDR2 sequences are SGHDT and YYEEEE. The CDR3 totals 15 residues. This CDR3 reads CASSLVGQGTYGYTF.

The rearrangement links TRBV6-5 to TRBJ1-1; TCRdb names TRBD1, which stays unverified in the absence of DNA. Germline assignment: CDR1 MNHEY and CDR2 SVGAGI. CDR3 length: 12 residues. The CDR3 here is CASSLTGEEAFF.

This chain links TRBV5-1 with TRBJ1-6. Germline V gene sequence: CDR1 SGHRS, CDR2 YFSETQ. There are 14 residues in the CDR3. The CDR3 loop is CASSPGLRDSPLHF. Full variable domain (outside the CDR3, taken from reference TRBV5-1 and TRBJ1-6): KAGVTQTPRYLIKTRGQQVTLSCSPISGHRSVSWYQQTPGQGLQFLFEYFSETQRNKGNFPGRFSGRQFSNSRSEMNVSTLELGDSALYLCASSPGLRDSPLHFGNGTRLTVT.

The CDR3 sequence is CASSPGVGMRNEQFF. The chain carries TRBV19 and TRBJ2-1; TCRdb calls TRBD1, which cannot be checked without DNA. This CDR3 contains 15 residues. Germline CDR1 reads LNHDA; CDR2 reads SQIVND (reference sequence).

CDR3 region: CSARELENEQFF. This chain connects TRBV20-1 to TRBJ2-1. This CDR3 region has 12 residues. Germline CDR1 is DFQATT and CDR2 is SNEGSKA (reference sequence).

The chain uses TRBV3-1 and TRBJ2-7; TCRdb designates TRBD1, a call that cannot be tested without DNA. The CDR3 runs to 14 residues. The germline V gene has CDR1 LGHDT and CDR2 YNNKEL (reference sequence). Here the CDR3 reads CASSLGTSSYEQYF.

The chain recombines TRBV21-1 with TRBJ1-6. TRBV21-1 is a documented pseudogene. CDR3 size: 18 residues. The CDR3 loop is CASSKGPDRRTVNSPLHF.

V and J are TRBV29-1 and TRBJ2-3; the D call of TRBD2 rests on TCRdb alone, since no DNA is present to check it. Germline V gene data show CDR1 as SQVTM and CDR2 as ANQGSEA. The CDR3 runs to 14 residues. The CDR3 loop is CSVEWASGTDTQYF.